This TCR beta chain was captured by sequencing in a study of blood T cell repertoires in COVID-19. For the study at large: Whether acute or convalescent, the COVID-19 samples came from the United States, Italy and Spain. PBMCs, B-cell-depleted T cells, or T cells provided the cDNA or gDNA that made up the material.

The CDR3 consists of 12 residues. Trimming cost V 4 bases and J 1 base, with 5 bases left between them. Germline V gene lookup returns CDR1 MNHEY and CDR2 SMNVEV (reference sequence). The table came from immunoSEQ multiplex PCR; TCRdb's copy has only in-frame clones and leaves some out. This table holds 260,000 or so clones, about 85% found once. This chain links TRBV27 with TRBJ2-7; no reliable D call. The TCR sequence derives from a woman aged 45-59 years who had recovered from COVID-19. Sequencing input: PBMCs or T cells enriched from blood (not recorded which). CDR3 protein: CASSSSSYEQYF. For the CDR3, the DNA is TGTGCCAGCAGTTCCTCTTCCTACGAGCAGTACTTC.